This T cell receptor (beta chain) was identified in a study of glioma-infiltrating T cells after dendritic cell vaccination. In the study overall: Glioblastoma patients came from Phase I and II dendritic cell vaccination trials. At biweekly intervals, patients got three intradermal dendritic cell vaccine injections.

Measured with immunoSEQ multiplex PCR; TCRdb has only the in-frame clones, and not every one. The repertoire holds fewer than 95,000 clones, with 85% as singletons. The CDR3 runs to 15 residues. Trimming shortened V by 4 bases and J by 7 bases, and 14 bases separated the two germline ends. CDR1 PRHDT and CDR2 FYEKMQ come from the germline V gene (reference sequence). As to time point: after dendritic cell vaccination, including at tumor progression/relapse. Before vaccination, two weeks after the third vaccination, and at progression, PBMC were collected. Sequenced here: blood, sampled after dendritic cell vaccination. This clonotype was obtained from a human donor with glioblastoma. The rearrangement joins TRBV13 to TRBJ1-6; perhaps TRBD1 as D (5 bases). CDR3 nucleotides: TGTGCCAGCAGCTATGGGGGGGGTCCAAATTCACCCCTCCACTTT. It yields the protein CASSYGGGPNSPLHF.